This paragraph reports one TCR beta chain. The entry originates in a study of technical replicates of blood from several donors. Here immunoSEQ multiplex PCR was the method, and the copy in TCRdb shows in-frame clones only, minus some. The table records about 74,000 clones, 95% of them present only once. The V gene lost 6 bases and the J gene lost 6 bases, with 18 bases spanning the gap. The CDR3 extends over 15 amino acids. From germline, CDR1 is MNHEY and CDR2 SVGAGI. Sequencing used T cells isolated from PBMCs. This receptor was identified in a human donor in good health. The chain combines TRBV6-5 with TRBJ1-5, with D unresolved. CDR3 in amino acids: CASRVSKSAGQPQHF. CDR3 nucleotides: TGTGCCAGCAGGGTATCTAAGAGCGCGGGTCAGCCCCAGCATTTT.